This TCR beta chain derives from a study of Ad26.COV2.S vaccination and SARS-CoV-2 variants. Across the study: Once or twice, 56 days apart, Ad26.COV2.S was delivered intramuscularly.

Method: immunoSEQ multiplex PCR; TCRdb's copy keeps in-frame clones and lacks some. The table lists roughly 680,000 clones, roughly nine tenths of them singletons. Concerning this clone: Its antigen is not known.

Study outcomes and limitations: Breadth and depth estimates from TCRs may understate total T cell responses.

The sample's treatment: around 19 received Ad26.COV2.S at low or high dose, single or two shots; about 5 received placebo; per-sample allocation not given. The study sampled participants on day 63 after the first vaccine or placebo injection. Donation was by an adult aged 18-55 years who was in Boston. The source of this sequence is a person aged 18-60 years who received the Ad26.COV2.S COVID-19 vaccine or a placebo. Sequenced material: peripheral blood, taken in a trial of Ad26.COV2.S vaccine versus placebo.

CDR3 sequence: CASSPTSGTPKLFF. Here the CDR3 DNA reads TGTGCCAGCTCACCAACTTCCGGTACTCCTAAACTGTTTTTT. The rearrangement links TRBV18 to TRBJ1-4; D call uncertain. This CDR3 contains 14 residues. Germline V gene sequence: CDR1 KGHSH, CDR2 LQKENI. V lost 2 bases to trimming and J lost 11 bases, with 15 bases between them.